Below are 12 T cell receptor beta chains sequenced from a single sample in a study of T cell changes during pregnancy in multiple sclerosis. Using immunoSEQ multiplex PCR, the repertoire was profiled, and TCRdb retains in-frame clones only, with some absent. The sample includes approximately 49,000 clones, 80% to 95% seen only once; the top ten take 0.99%. This material consisted of peripheral blood, taken after pregnancy. All receptors derive from a female donor with multiple sclerosis, enrolled in a pregnancy study.

This clone appeared once. The chain recombines TRBV4-1 with TRBJ2-4; D is uncertain. The germline V gene encodes CDR1 MGHRA and CDR2 YSYEKL. The CDR3 is 15 amino acids. The germline V and J ends were trimmed by 0 bases and 2 bases, with 8 bases remaining between them. The CDR3 protein is CASSQDRGPKNIQYF. Written as DNA, the CDR3 is TGCGCCAGCAGCCAAGATCGAGGTCCCAAAAACATTCAGTACTTC.

The chain couples TRBV2 to TRBJ1-1; the D is unclear. This CDR3 region has 16 residues. V lost 3 bases and J 3 bases, leaving 17 bases between the germline ends. Per the germline V gene, CDR1 is SNHLY and CDR2 is FYNNEI. This chain's CDR3 is CASSDPPARADTEAFF. In DNA form, the CDR3 reads TGTGCCAGCAGTGACCCGCCGGCGCGGGCGGACACTGAAGCTTTCTTT.

This clone was observed a single time. The rearrangement uses TRBV19 and TRBJ1-5, with 10 positions matching TRBD1. CDR1 is LNHDA, CDR2 SQIVND, per germline (reference sequence). CDR3 length: 15 residues. Unmatched junction bases numbered 6, after V lost 6 bases and J lost 4 bases. The CDR3 nucleotides are TGTGCCAGTAGCCCGGACAGGGGGATAAATCAGCCCCAGCATTTT. This codes for CASSPDRGINQPQHF.

The chain is built from TRBV5-6 and TRBJ2-7; TRBD1 agrees at 9 bases. Germline CDR1 is SGHDT and CDR2 is YYEEEE. This CDR3 has 16 amino acids. The ends lost 0 bases at V and 0 bases at J; junction bases unmatched: 4. CDR3 sequence: CASSLGGQGFSYEQYF. For the CDR3, the DNA is TGTGCCAGCAGCTTGGGCGGACAGGGGTTCTCCTACGAGCAGTACTTC. Combining the CDR3 with reference TRBV5-6 and TRBJ2-7 gives the whole variable domain DAGVTQSPTHLIKTRGQQVTLRCSPKSGHDTVSWYQQALGQGPQFIFQYYEEEERQRGNFPDRFSGHQFPNYSSELNVNALLLGDSALYLCASSLGGQGFSYEQYFGPGTRLTVT.

The V gene is TRBV11-2, the J gene TRBJ2-3; tentatively, D is TRBD2 (5 bases). Germline V gene data show CDR1 as SGHAT and CDR2 as FQNNGV. CDR3 size: 16 residues. V lost 1 base and J 5 bases, leaving 16 bases between the germline ends. This CDR3 is CASSLGGLAPRDTQYF. The CDR3 bases are TGTGCCAGCAGCTTAGGCGGGCTCGCTCCTAGAGATACGCAGTATTTT.

This clone was detected a few times. V is TRBV5-1 and J is TRBJ1-1; unclear D gene. Looked up from germline, CDR1 is SGHRS and CDR2 is YFSETQ. The V gene lost 4 bases and the J gene lost 1 base, with 17 bases spanning the gap. The CDR3 sequence is 16 residues long. DNA for the CDR3: TGCGCCAGCAGCCCTTTTATCCCGGGGAGGAACACTGAAGCTTTCTTT. Translation gives CASSPFIPGRNTEAFF.

The chain is built from TRBV7-8 and TRBJ2-7; D gene ambiguous. The CDR3 has 14 residues. V dropped 5 bases and J dropped 1 base, with 12 bases sitting between them. Germline V CDR1 and CDR2: SGHVS, FQNEAQ. The CDR3 spells CASSPLGTSYEQYF. The CDR3 DNA is TGTGCCAGCAGCCCCCTGGGCACTTCCTACGAGCAGTACTTC.

J is TRBJ1-6 and V is TRBV9, with D unresolved. Germline loops: CDR1 SGDLS, CDR2 YYNGEE. The CDR3 is 13 residues long. Trimming left V 7 bases short and J 3 bases short, with 8 bases between. CDR3: CASGEVYNSPLHF. In nucleotides, the CDR3 is TGTGCCAGCGGGGAGGTCTATAATTCACCCCTCCACTTT.

CDR3 DNA sequence: TGTGCCAGTAGCCGAACAGGCGCGGGCAATCAGCCCCAGCATTTT. This gives the protein CASSRTGAGNQPQHF. The chain couples TRBV19 to TRBJ1-5; D is possibly TRBD1 (5 bases). The CDR3 extends over 15 amino acids. The germline CDR1 and CDR2 sequences are LNHDA and SQIVND (reference sequence). V was cut by 6 bases and J by 2 bases, with 14 bases left in between.

The chain combines TRBV5-4 with TRBJ2-5; 7 positions agree with TRBD2. With V trimmed by 3 bases and J by 2 bases, 1 base remained unmatched. CDR1 is SGHNT, CDR2 YYREEE, per germline (reference sequence). The CDR3 consists of 13 residues. The CDR3 region is CASSWGGQETQYF. CDR3 DNA sequence: TGTGCCAGCAGCTGGGGGGGGCAAGAGACCCAGTACTTC.

This chain links TRBV6-5 with TRBJ2-1; 8 bases line up with TRBD1. The CDR3 covers 15 residues. Germline V gene lookup returns CDR1 MNHEY and CDR2 SVGAGI. J lost 4 bases, V lost 6 bases, and 8 bases had no gene match. The CDR3 protein is CASRRRTGLYNEQFF. The CDR3 nucleotides read TGTGCCAGCAGGCGTAGGACAGGGCTGTACAATGAGCAGTTCTTC.

This chain uses TRBV18 with TRBJ2-7; D is uncertain. Trimming removed 6 bases at V and 9 bases at J, with 15 bases between. CDR3 length equals 12 residues. Germline V gene lookup returns CDR1 KGHSH and CDR2 LQKENI. Written as DNA, the CDR3 is TGTGCCAGCTCCGACCTCCTCGGAGTGCAGTACTTC. It is translated as CASSDLLGVQYF.